These 32 T cell receptor beta chains share one sample of origin, sequenced in a study of CXCR3-negative and CXCR3-positive naive CD8 T cells. Study-level results: Relative to CXCR3-negative naive cells, CXCR3-positive naive cells had more hydrophobic TRB CDR3s.

UMI-labeled 5' RACE TRB cDNA libraries were prepared from the cells. From the 5' RACE reads, TCRdb lists one entry per CDR3 protein and no DNA. This listing includes about 5,300 distinct CDR3 sequences. What these receptors recognize is not known. Sequencing used naive CXCR3+ CD8+ T cells from blood. Sample subset: CD45RO-CCR7+CD27+CD95- naive CD8+ T cells expressing CXCR3 (TNR3+). The receptors stem from a human donor in good health. Some clones in this sample may be carry-over from other donors' samples.

This clonotype is called medium-sized based on its frequency. The chain employs TRBV15 and TRBJ2-6; with no DNA, the TCRdb D assignment of TRBD2 cannot be verified. Germline V gene lookup returns CDR1 LNHNV and CDR2 YYDKDF (reference sequence). The CDR3 length is 17 residues. CDR3 sequence reads: CATSRGALTSGANVLTF.

The chain combines TRBV29-1 with TRBJ2-7; without DNA, the TCRdb call of TRBD1 cannot be checked. This CDR3 has 11 residues. Looked up from germline, CDR1 is SQVTM and CDR2 is ANQGSEA. This chain's CDR3 is CSVLGGGEQYF.

This chain uses TRBV20-1 with TRBJ1-2. The CDR3 has 16 residues. CDR1 and CDR2 from the germline V gene are DFQATT and SNEGSKA (reference sequence). The CDR3 reads CSASFPPELTNYGYTF.

This chain connects TRBV29-1 to TRBJ2-7; TCRdb returns TRBD1, unconfirmable since there is no DNA. Germline loops: CDR1 SQVTM, CDR2 ANQGSEA. CDR3 length: 13 amino acids. The CDR3 loop is CSVVGGADYEQYF.

This clonotype registers medium-sized by frequency. This sequence joins TRBV7-2 and TRBJ2-1; TCRdb's D gene call, TRBD2, goes unchecked for lack of DNA. CDR1 SGHTA and CDR2 FQGNSA come from the germline V gene. CDR3 length equals 16 residues. CDR3 loop: CASSLGTSPRYNEQFF.

This clonotype shows up as medium-sized by frequency. V and J are TRBV7-2 and TRBJ1-5. In germline, CDR1 is SGHTA, CDR2 FQGNSA. The CDR3 contains 14 residues. The CDR3 here is CASSSAGGGQPQHF.

This sequence joins TRBV18 and TRBJ2-5. CDR3 size: 12 residues. Per germline, CDR1 KGHSH and CDR2 LQKENI. This CDR3 is CASSPPEETQYF.

This clonotype is medium-sized (0.01 to 0.1%) by frequency. The chain is built from TRBV6-5 and TRBJ2-7. Germline values: CDR1 MNHEY, CDR2 SVGAGI. This CDR3 contains 15 residues. CDR3 region: CASSYSLGASYEQYF.

J is TRBJ2-7 and V is TRBV14; the TCRdb call, TRBD2, lacks DNA for checking. Germline CDR1 SGHDN, CDR2 FVKESK. The length of the CDR3 is 16 residues. The CDR3 spells CASSQRTSGSWYEQYF. Full variable domain (missing parts from reference TRBV14 and TRBJ2-7): EAGVTQFPSHSVIEKGQTVTLRCDPISGHDNLYWYRRVMGKEIKFLLHFVKESKQDESGMPNNRFLAERTGGTYSTLKVQPAELEDSGVYFCASSQRTSGSWYEQYFGPGTRLTVT.

The chain employs TRBV11-2 and TRBJ1-1; checking the TCRdb D call of TRBD1 is not possible without DNA. Germline CDR1 reads SGHAT; CDR2 reads FQNNGV. The CDR3 runs to 16 residues. CDR3 in amino acids: CASSLVPWGDDTEAFF.

Judged by frequency, this clonotype is medium-sized (0.01 to 0.1%). This chain connects TRBV7-2 to TRBJ1-2; TCRdb picks TRBD1, but there is no DNA to check that call. CDR1 SGHTA and CDR2 FQGNSA come from the germline V gene. The CDR3 consists of 15 residues. This CDR3 reads CASSPNKGGGYGYTF.

V is TRBV19 and J is TRBJ2-2. This CDR3 is built from 16 residues. From germline, CDR1 is LNHDA and CDR2 SQIVND (reference sequence). The CDR3 reads CASSIGSASFTGELFF.

The chain couples TRBV6-2 or TRBV6-3 to TRBJ1-2. CDR1 is MNHEY and CDR2 is SVGEGT in the germline V gene. This CDR3 is built from 13 residues. The CDR3: CASNRHLNYGYTF.

According to its frequency, this clonotype is medium-sized. This chain links TRBV27 with TRBJ2-1; TCRdb's D call, TRBD1, is unchecked because there is no DNA. CDR1 and CDR2 from the germline V gene are MNHEY and SMNVEV (reference sequence). This CDR3 contains 14 residues. The CDR3 region is CASTTGQINNEQFF.

The rearrangement links TRBV19 to TRBJ1-2. Germline CDR1 and CDR2: LNHDA and SQIVND (reference sequence). CDR3 length: 15 amino acids. The CDR3: CASSIIGEANYGYTF.

This chain joins TRBV7-9 and TRBJ2-5. The CDR3 runs to 15 residues. Looked up from germline, CDR1 is SEHNR and CDR2 is FQNEAQ (reference sequence). CDR3 sequence reads: CASSLEDYKKETQYF. Looking up the rest from reference TRBV7-9 and TRBJ2-5 gives the full variable domain: DTGVSQNPRHKITKRGQNVTFRCDPISEHNRLYWYRQTLGQGPEFLTYFQNEAQLEKSRLLSDRFSAERPKGSFSTLEIQRTEQGDSAMYLCASSLEDYKKETQYFGPGTRLLVL.

V and J are TRBV29-1 and TRBJ2-1; TCRdb calls TRBD2, which cannot be checked without DNA. This CDR3 region has 13 residues. CDR1 and CDR2 from the germline V gene are SQVTM and ANQGSEA. The chain's CDR3 is CSDFSGKGNEQFF.

The rearrangement uses TRBV30 and TRBJ2-2; no DNA is available, so the TRBD2 call from TCRdb remains unchecked. CDR1 is GTSNPN and CDR2 is SVGIG in the germline V gene (reference sequence). The CDR3 consists of 16 residues. The CDR3 sequence is CAGKVLAGGETGELFF.

The CDR3 here is CSTRGPNTEAFF. J is TRBJ1-1 and V is TRBV29-1; no DNA is available, so the TRBD1 call from TCRdb remains unchecked. The CDR3 length is 12 residues. Germline V lookup: CDR1 SQVTM, CDR2 ANQGSEA.

This clonotype is called medium-sized (0.01 to 0.1%) based on its frequency. The V gene is TRBV7-2, the J gene TRBJ2-3; TCRdb calls TRBD2, which cannot be checked without DNA. CDR1 SGHTA and CDR2 FQGNSA come from the germline V gene. The CDR3 has 15 residues. CDR3 sequence reads: CASKPGTIVTDTQYF.

The V gene is TRBV29-1, the J gene TRBJ1-2; TCRdb gives TRBD1 as the D gene, but with no DNA this cannot be confirmed. Germline CDR1 SQVTM, CDR2 ANQGSEA. This CDR3 has 11 amino acids. CDR3 loop: CSVDRGHGYTF.

This sequence joins TRBV20-1 and TRBJ2-1; TCRdb picks TRBD2, but there is no DNA to check that call. The CDR3 covers 14 residues. Germline lookup yields CDR1 DFQATT and CDR2 SNEGSKA (reference sequence). CDR3 region: CSAATSGNYNEQFF.

The chain recombines TRBV5-1 with TRBJ2-5; the D call from TCRdb, TRBD2, cannot be confirmed without DNA. The length of the CDR3 is 18 residues. The germline V gene has CDR1 SGHRS and CDR2 YFSETQ. The CDR3 is CASSFGTSGGTDQETQYF.

V gene TRBV7-6 combines with J gene TRBJ1-1; without DNA, the TCRdb call of TRBD1 cannot be checked. This CDR3 spans 14 amino acids. The germline CDR1 and CDR2 sequences are SGHVS and FNYEAQ. This CDR3 is CASRPWTDPTEAFF. Filled out from reference TRBV7-6 and TRBJ1-1, the complete variable domain reads GAGVSQSPRYKVTKRGQDVALRCDPISGHVSLYWYRQALGQGPEFLTYFNYEAQQDKSGLPNDRFSAERPEGSISTLTIQRTEQRDSAMYRCASRPWTDPTEAFFGQGTRLTVV.

CDR3 protein: CASSWDRVIQPQHF. This chain connects TRBV6-6 to TRBJ1-5; TCRdb reports TRBD1, a call that lacks DNA to check it against. Germline CDR1 MNHNY, CDR2 SVGAGI (reference sequence). This CDR3 has 14 amino acids.

This rearrangement joins TRBV6-6 to TRBJ2-5; TCRdb calls TRBD2, which cannot be checked without DNA. This CDR3 is 15 amino acids long. The germline gives CDR1 MNHNY, CDR2 SVGAGI (reference sequence). Here the CDR3 reads CASSYPAGGLETQYF.

Considering frequency, this clonotype is medium-sized. This chain joins TRBV28 and TRBJ2-3. The germline V gene has CDR1 MDHEN and CDR2 SYDVKM. The CDR3 runs 13 residues. CDR3 residues: CASNPQYTDTQYF. The full variable domain, with the rest looked up from reference TRBV28 and TRBJ2-3, is DVKVTQSSRYLVKRTGEKVFLECVQDMDHENMFWYRQDPGLGLRLIYFSYDVKMKEKGDIPEGYSVSREKKERFSLILESASTNQTSMYLCASNPQYTDTQYFGPGTRLTVL.

V gene TRBV6-2 or TRBV6-3 combines with J gene TRBJ2-7. CDR3 length: 13 residues. Germline loops: CDR1 MNHEY, CDR2 SVGEGT. Here the CDR3 reads CASSYGLSYEQYF.

This clonotype is called medium-sized based on its frequency. This chain uses TRBV30 with TRBJ2-1; TCRdb reports TRBD2, a call that lacks DNA to check it against. The CDR3 runs 14 residues. Germline-derived CDR1 and CDR2 are GTSNPN and SVGIG (reference sequence). The CDR3 reads CAEHSGRGHNEQFF.

J is TRBJ2-7 and V is TRBV30; TCRdb picks TRBD1, but there is no DNA to check that call. Germline CDR1 reads GTSNPN; CDR2 reads SVGIG (reference sequence). This CDR3 region has 11 residues. The CDR3 here is CAWRAGQEQYF.

This clonotype is deemed medium-sized (0.01 to 0.1%) by its frequency. The gene calls are TRBV29-1 and TRBJ2-1; TCRdb lists TRBD2, though no DNA is available to test this call. Germline V lookup: CDR1 SQVTM, CDR2 ANQGSEA. The CDR3 covers 15 residues. CDR3 protein: CSVVNQGRAGNEQFF.

This clonotype shows up as medium-sized by frequency. This chain uses TRBV29-1 with TRBJ2-4. Per the germline V gene, CDR1 is SQVTM and CDR2 is ANQGSEA. The CDR3 loop spans 15 amino acids. CDR3 amino acids: CSVDGVGVAKNIQYF. Full variable domain (rest looked up from reference TRBV29-1 and TRBJ2-4): SAVISQKPSRDICQRGTSLTIQCQVDSQVTMMFWYRQQPGQSLTLIATANQGSEATYESGFVIDKFPISRPNLTFSTLTVSNMSPEDSSIYLCSVDGVGVAKNIQYFGAGTRLSVL.